The clone carrying this T cell receptor (beta chain) came up once. These data are taken from a study of blood T cell repertoires in COVID-19. Some clones are missing from TCRdb's copy, which holds only in-frame ones; the method was immunoSEQ multiplex PCR. The table shows around 260,000 clones, with around 85% occurring only once. Trimming shortened V by 0 bases and J by 3 bases, and 5 bases separated the two germline ends. Germline V CDR1 and CDR2: LNHDA, SQIVND (reference sequence). The CDR3 is 13 residues long. The sequence was obtained from a woman in her thirties who had recovered from COVID-19. Sequencing was done on a sample of PBMCs or T cells enriched from blood (not recorded which). The chain combines TRBV19 with TRBJ1-1; D is perhaps TRBD1 (5 bases). The CDR3 loop reads CASSIDRDTEAFF. The CDR3, as DNA: TGTGCCAGTAGTATAGACAGGGACACTGAAGCTTTCTTT.